This T cell receptor (beta chain) emerged from a study of cytomegalovirus exposure and HLA in healthy donors. The repertoire was sequenced with immunoSEQ multiplex PCR; TCRdb's copy has only in-frame clones and lacks some. The sample has hundreds of thousands of clones, about 90% seen once. This clone has just one count. Its antigen is as yet unknown. The junction had 2 bases not matched to a gene; V was cut back by 5 bases and J by 2 bases. The CDR3 sequence is 15 residues long. CDR1 and CDR2 from the germline V gene are MNHEY and SVGAGI. Regarding the study as a whole: Reportedly, cytomegalovirus status was diagnosed with high sensitivity and specificity. The study designated some 180 TCR beta chains cytomegalovirus-associated.

The receptor's source is a man aged 18 to 30 in good health and CMV-seropositive. J is TRBJ1-5 and V is TRBV6-5, with 11 bases identical to TRBD1. Sequenced material: PBMCs. The CDR3, as DNA: TGTGCCAGCAGTGGGACAGGGGGAGGCAATCAGCCCCAGCATTTT. Encoded protein: CASSGTGGGNQPQHF.